These 19 T cell receptor beta chains share one sample of origin, sequenced in a study of siplizumab effects on memory and regulatory T cells. Profiled with immunoSEQ multiplex PCR; TCRdb holds only in-frame clones, not every one. The data show about 110,000 clones, with 92% seen just once and roughly 0.75% held by the top ten. Sequencing was done on a sample of Tregs sorted from blood. All receptors derive from a human donor in good health.

The genes are TRBV4-2 and TRBJ1-4; D call uncertain. The CDR3 is 14 amino acids. V lost 6 bases and J 4 bases, leaving 12 bases between the germline ends. Per the germline V gene, CDR1 is LGHNA and CDR2 is YNFKEQ. CDR3: CASSKSGNNEKLFF. CDR3 coding DNA: TGTGCCAGCAGTAAGAGCGGAAATAATGAAAAACTGTTTTTT.

The rearrangement links TRBV19 to TRBJ1-2; a possible D gene is TRBD1 (6 bases). Trimming removed 5 bases from V and 5 bases from J, with 12 bases in between. Germline V gene lookup returns CDR1 LNHDA and CDR2 SQIVND (reference sequence). The CDR3 length is 13 residues. DNA of the CDR3: TGTGCCAGTAGTTCGACAGGACGATATGGCTACACCTTC. It specifies CASSSTGRYGYTF.

This clone occurred once. This chain joins TRBV29-1 and TRBJ1-1, with D unresolved. V lost 5 bases, J lost 0 bases, and 16 bases lay in between. From germline, CDR1 is SQVTM and CDR2 ANQGSEA. The CDR3 consists of 15 residues. The CDR3 region has the DNA TGCAGCGTTCTGTCTAACCGAAATTTGAACACTGAAGCTTTCTTT. It specifies CSVLSNRNLNTEAFF.

The chain employs TRBV6-1 and TRBJ2-5; D unresolved. V lost 2 bases, J lost 5 bases, and 12 bases lay in between. CDR1 is MNHNS and CDR2 is SASEGT in the germline V gene. This CDR3 has 14 residues. The CDR3 DNA reads TGTGCCAGCAGTGAAACCAACCTGGGGGAGACCCAGTACTTC. Its protein product is CASSETNLGETQYF.

This chain connects TRBV5-1 to TRBJ2-5; 7 nucleotides agree with TRBD2. CDR3 size: 15 residues. Germline V CDR1 and CDR2: SGHRS, YFSETQ. The ends lost 4 bases at V and 3 bases at J; junction bases unmatched: 9. CDR3 residues: CASSPTGLGKETQYF. For the CDR3, the DNA is TGCGCCAGCAGCCCTACTGGACTAGGGAAAGAGACCCAGTACTTC.

The CDR3 sequence: CASSLGGMAYNEQFF. Written as DNA, the CDR3 is TGTGCCAGCAGCTTAGGCGGGATGGCATACAATGAGCAGTTCTTC. V is TRBV11-2 and J is TRBJ2-1; possibly TRBD2 for D (6 bases). The CDR3 loop spans 15 amino acids. Trimming took 1 base from V and 4 from J, leaving 11 bases between them. In germline, CDR1 is SGHAT, CDR2 FQNNGV.

The genes are TRBV7-3 and TRBJ2-1; 10 positions match TRBD2. V shed 4 bases, J shed 3 bases, and the junction held 15 bases outside the gene matches. Germline lookup yields CDR1 SGHTA and CDR2 FQGTGA. The length of the CDR3 is 19 residues. The CDR3, as DNA: TGTGCCAGCAGCTCAGGCCCCGTAAGCGGGAGGGCCAGCTACAATGAGCAGTTCTTC. Translating gives CASSSGPVSGRASYNEQFF.

The V gene is TRBV2, the J gene TRBJ2-7; weak D call: TRBD1 (6 bases). Germline V lookup: CDR1 SNHLY, CDR2 FYNNEI. The CDR3 runs to 15 residues. The V end was cut by 7 bases, the J end by 2 bases, with 18 bases between. The CDR3 nucleotides read TGTGCCAGCACTCCCCGCCGGACAGTCACCTACGAGCAGTACTTC. The encoded protein is CASTPRRTVTYEQYF.

This sequence joins TRBV7-9 and TRBJ1-1; D call uncertain. CDR3 length: 14 amino acids. Germline-derived CDR1 and CDR2 are SEHNR and FQNEAQ (reference sequence). Trimming stripped 3 bases from V and 6 bases from J, with 14 bases between. CDR3 sequence (DNA): TGTGCCAGCAGCTTCGCTCCCCCCGAGGCTGAAGCTTTCTTT. Its translation: CASSFAPPEAEAFF. The variable domain in full, with the rest retrieved from reference TRBV7-9 and TRBJ1-1, is DTGVSQNPRHKITKRGQNVTFRCDPISEHNRLYWYRQTLGQGPEFLTYFQNEAQLEKSRLLSDRFSAERPKGSFSTLEIQRTEQGDSAMYLCASSFAPPEAEAFFGQGTRLTVV.

This chain joins TRBV10-1 and TRBJ2-2; 9 positions match TRBD2. Unmatched junction bases numbered 5, after V lost 5 bases and J lost 7 bases. The length of the CDR3 is 14 residues. The germline V gene encodes CDR1 WNHNN and CDR2 SYGVQD (reference sequence). CDR3 sequence (DNA): TGCGCCAGCAGTCAGGGACTAGCTAACGGGGAGCTGTTTTTT. This gives the protein CASSQGLANGELFF.

The CDR3 nucleotides read TGTGCTAGTGGTCCGGGTGACAGAAACATTCAGTACTTC. Translation: CASGPGDRNIQYF. This chain connects TRBV12-5 to TRBJ2-4, with D possibly matching TRBD1 (5 bases). Looked up from germline, CDR1 is LGHNT and CDR2 is FRNRAP. Deletions cut 5 bases from V and 6 bases from J, with 11 bases between. The CDR3 contains 13 residues.

The J gene is TRBJ2-7, the V gene TRBV7-2; tentative D call: TRBD2 (6 bases). Germline CDR1 is SGHTA and CDR2 is FQGNSA. CDR3 length equals 15 residues. Trimming shortened V by 2 bases and J by 1 base, and 12 bases separated the two germline ends. The CDR3 sequence: CASSLHGTVSYEQYF. CDR3 in DNA: TGTGCCAGCAGCTTACACGGGACTGTTTCCTACGAGCAGTACTTC.

The rearrangement joins TRBV5-1 to TRBJ1-1, with D hard to call. The ends were cut back, 1 base at V and 0 bases at J, with 4 bases in the middle. CDR1 and CDR2 (germline): SGHRS, YFSETQ. The CDR3 covers 13 residues. The CDR3, as DNA: TGCGCCAGCAGCTTGTATCTGAACACTGAAGCTTTCTTT. The encoded protein is CASSLYLNTEAFF.

This chain connects TRBV7-9 to TRBJ1-2; 7 nucleotides align to TRBD1. Germline V gene sequence: CDR1 SEHNR, CDR2 FQNEAQ (reference sequence). The CDR3 has 15 residues. Unmatched junction bases numbered 7, after V lost 1 base and J lost 5 bases. The CDR3 protein is CASSLGDSRTYGYTF. The CDR3 region has the DNA TGTGCCAGCAGCTTAGGGGACAGTAGGACTTATGGCTACACCTTC. The full variable domain, rest sourced from reference TRBV7-9 and TRBJ1-2, is DTGVSQNPRHKITKRGQNVTFRCDPISEHNRLYWYRQTLGQGPEFLTYFQNEAQLEKSRLLSDRFSAERPKGSFSTLEIQRTEQGDSAMYLCASSLGDSRTYGYTFGSGTRLTVV.

The rearrangement links TRBV7-3 to TRBJ1-2; perhaps TRBD1 as D (6 bases). Germline CDR1 and CDR2: SGHTA and FQGTGA. Between the trimmed V and J ends, which lost 5 bases and 2 bases, there was a span of 9 bases. The CDR3 consists of 13 residues. CDR3 coding DNA: TGTGCCAGCAGCCCGACAGGCAACTATGGCTACACCTTC. The encoded protein is CASSPTGNYGYTF.

Only one count was recorded for this clone. The chain has TRBV7-2 and TRBJ1-5; possible D gene TRBD1, 6 bases. The length of the CDR3 is 15 residues. Trimming left V 5 bases short and J 3 bases short, with 14 bases between. The germline V gene encodes CDR1 SGHTA and CDR2 FQGNSA. The CDR3 nucleotides are TGTGCCAGCAGCCTAGTGAGGGGGGACAATCAGCCCCAGCATTTT. Translating gives CASSLVRGDNQPQHF.

The V gene is TRBV6-5, the J gene TRBJ2-7, with D perhaps TRBD1 (5 bases). Germline V gives CDR1 MNHEY, CDR2 SVGAGI. CDR3 length equals 14 residues. Trimming removed 2 bases from V and 1 base from J, with 9 bases in between. The CDR3 coding sequence is TGTGCCAGCAGTTACCGCGACAGATCCTACGAGCAGTACTTC. It translates to CASSYRDRSYEQYF.

The V and J genes are TRBV11-2 and TRBJ2-1; D unclear. This CDR3 has 13 amino acids. V shed 0 bases and J shed 6 bases, with 6 bases lying between them. Germline V gives CDR1 SGHAT, CDR2 FQNNGV. CDR3 residues: CASSLDMGNEQFF. The CDR3 DNA sequence: TGTGCCAGCAGCTTAGATATGGGCAATGAGCAGTTCTTC.

This chain joins TRBV2 and TRBJ2-3; D is tentatively TRBD1 or TRBD2 (5 bases each). Germline CDR1 and CDR2: SNHLY and FYNNEI. Trimming shortened V by 6 bases and J by 0 bases, and 7 bases separated the two germline ends. The CDR3 is 13 residues long. CDR3 region: CASRGDSTDTQYF. CDR3 bases: TGTGCCAGCAGAGGGGACAGCACAGATACGCAGTATTTT.